The 3 T cell receptor beta chains below were found in one sample sequenced in a study of OX40 agonist ivuxolimab in advanced cancers. Profiled with immunoSEQ multiplex PCR; TCRdb holds only in-frame clones, not every one. The data contain roughly 72,000 clones, roughly 89% of them singletons. This specimen consisted of CD4+ or CD8+ T cells sorted from blood, obtained in a trial of the OX40 agonist ivuxolimab. The source of these receptors is an adult with an advanced solid tumor such as melanoma, head and neck, liver or kidney cancer.

CDR3 bases: TGTGCCAGCAGCCAAGGGGCGGCGGGGGGCCGGAGAGATACGCAGTATTTT. This sequence encodes CASSQGAAGGRRDTQYF. The chain carries TRBV4-2 and TRBJ2-3; 8 bases map to TRBD2. CDR1 and CDR2 (germline): LGHNA, YNFKEQ. Losses at the gene ends were 1 base for V and 5 bases for J; bases not matched to a gene: 11. The CDR3 has 17 amino acids.

The chain couples TRBV4-1 to TRBJ2-7; 8 bases fit TRBD1. Germline CDR1 MGHRA, CDR2 YSYEKL. Losses at the gene ends were 4 bases for V and 9 bases for J; bases not matched to a gene: 11. This CDR3 contains 14 residues. CDR3: CASSPTSGGAGQYF. CDR3 sequence (DNA): TGCGCCAGCAGCCCGACCTCAGGGGGCGCAGGGCAGTACTTC.

The J gene is TRBJ2-1, the V gene TRBV5-1; 7 nucleotides match TRBD1. The CDR3 has 16 residues. V trimming: 4 bases; J trimming: 2 bases; junction bases outside the gene matches: 9. Germline V gene data show CDR1 as SGHRS and CDR2 as YFSETQ. The CDR3 region has the DNA TGCGCCAGCAGCCTAGGGACAGAAAGCCCCTACAATGAGCAGTTCTTC. Its translation: CASSLGTESPYNEQFF.